These T cell receptor beta chains were read from a single sample in a study of T-cell memory formation after mild COVID-19. TCRdb processed the 5' RACE reads anew with MiXCR; each CDR3 protein has one entry. The sample records 290,000 or so distinct CDR3 sequences, just under 20% being singletons. The specimen was PBMCs or a T cell subset sorted from them (not recorded which). These receptors were obtained from a man in his late teens or twenties who had mild COVID-19 (a few samples of this study predate the infection). Cell type and time point are not known. Each CDR3 is given without its conserved first and last residue. The D gene is left open where the match is weak. Expanded clones are given a class, and other clones once, few, many or no size at all.

clone size	CDR3 length	D gene	V gene	J gene	CDR3 protein
-	12	-	TRBV4-3	TRBJ2-1	ASSQDQTSHEQF
-	15	TRBD1	TRBV5-4	TRBJ1-1	ASSSTDYRGLNTEAF
-	14	-	TRBV21-1	TRBJ1-1	ASSNLLFFADTEAF
-	9	-	TRBV24-1	TRBJ2-1	ATSKGTSEF
-	13	-	TRBV5-1	TRBJ2-2	ASSHGGANTGELF
-	13	TRBD1	TRBV7-3	TRBJ1-1	ASSLTSRGRTEAF
-	13	TRBD1	TRBV4-3	TRBJ1-2	ASSRRDRGFGGYT
-	13	-	TRBV2	TRBJ1-1	ASSEQGKLNTEAF
-	13	-	TRBV2	TRBJ2-1	ASRADSSSYNEQF
few	11	-	TRBV5-1	TRBJ2-2	ASRQLDTGELF
-	13	-	TRBV6-6	TRBJ2-3	ASSYRGRTSYTQY
-	10	-	TRBV20-1	TRBJ2-1	SASRAVKEQF
-	13	TRBD1	TRBV12-3/TRBV12-4	TRBJ1-5	ASSLIVQGAQPQH
-	12	-	TRBV6-5	TRBJ2-7	ASSYSRGVYEQY
few	13	-	TRBV6-2/TRBV6-3	TRBJ2-7	ASRGGIRVIYEQY
many	9	-	TRBV11-2	TRBJ2-5	ASSPGVTQY
few	13	-	TRBV7-7	TRBJ2-3	ASSPFGGAEATQY
-	10	-	TRBV7-2	TRBJ1-1	ASSFAGYEAF
-	12	-	TRBV29-1	TRBJ2-3	SVEDLQNTDTQY
-	11	-	TRBV10-3	TRBJ2-3	AITGVGTDTQY
many	11	-	TRBV27	TRBJ1-1	ASSFNPNTEAF
-	12	TRBD1	TRBV20-1	TRBJ1-2	SATGTGGFGGYT
few	12	-	TRBV19	TRBJ2-2	ASNHPGETGELF
-	9	-	TRBV12-3/TRBV12-4	TRBJ2-7	ASSVVGEQY
-	12	-	TRBV6-1	TRBJ1-5	ASIPGTHNQPQH
-	12	TRBD1	TRBV12-3/TRBV12-4	TRBJ1-4	ASSRDRAGEKLF
many	12	-	TRBV5-1	TRBJ2-3	ASSLGRGPDTQY
few	10	-	TRBV5-1	TRBJ1-1	ASSSDGPEAF
-	12	-	TRBV6-5	TRBJ2-5	ASSYFWGAETQY
-	14	-	TRBV12-5	TRBJ2-7	ASGLVTGPVSHEQY
few	13	-	TRBV7-9	TRBJ2-2	ASSWDISNTGELF
-	13	-	TRBV30	TRBJ1-1	AWIDGRRFLAEAF
-	14	TRBD1	TRBV6-2/TRBV6-3	TRBJ2-4	ASSYPGTGGLNIQY
-	13	-	TRBV20-1	TRBJ1-4	SARPRSYSMEKLF
few	11	TRBD1	TRBV5-1	TRBJ2-5	ASKYGTGETQY
-	11	-	TRBV7-2	TRBJ2-3	ATKTSSTDTQY
-	12	-	TRBV10-3	TRBJ2-5	AISEASAQETQY
-	13	-	TRBV7-9	TRBJ2-1	ASSLARGAYNEQF
-	14	TRBD2	TRBV9	TRBJ2-3	ASSVGLAGGTDTQY